The 10 T cell receptor beta chains below all came from one sample that was sequenced in a study of control samples from healthy donors and cancer patients. The method was immunoSEQ multiplex PCR; TCRdb's version includes in-frame clones alone and lacks a portion of them. The table lists 50,000 or so clones, over 90% of them singletons. Sequenced material: PBMCs. The origin of the receptors is a woman in her forties or fifties with head and neck cancer.

The chain employs TRBV6-6 and TRBJ2-7; tentative D call: TRBD2 (6 bases). Germline lookup yields CDR1 MNHNY and CDR2 SVGAGI (reference sequence). V was clipped by 2 bases and J by 3 bases, with 17 bases between them. The CDR3 is 16 amino acids. The CDR3 sequence is CASSYGLGGEDYEQYF. The CDR3 DNA sequence: TGTGCCAGCAGTTACGGTTTAGGAGGGGAGGACTACGAGCAGTACTTC.

The chain employs TRBV19 and TRBJ1-2; D is uncertain. V lost 0 bases to trimming and J lost 8 bases, with 7 bases between them. The germline V gene has CDR1 LNHDA and CDR2 SQIVND (reference sequence). This CDR3 comprises 12 residues. The CDR3 nucleotides read TGTGCCAGTAGTATAGACCCCCTCGGCTACACCTTC. It is translated as CASSIDPLGYTF.

The chain couples TRBV28 to TRBJ1-2; D perhaps matches TRBD1 (6 bases). Germline CDR1 reads MDHEN; CDR2 reads SYDVKM. Trimming cost V 2 bases and J 5 bases, with 27 bases left between them. The CDR3 spans 19 residues. The CDR3 bases are TGTGCCAGCAGTTTACCCTTCAGGGACATTGTCCCAAATGGGTATGGCTACACCTTC. It translates to CASSLPFRDIVPNGYGYTF.

The chain joins TRBV28 to TRBJ1-4; 7 bases are shared with TRBD1. J lost 7 bases, V lost 8 bases, and 10 bases had no gene match. Per germline, CDR1 MDHEN and CDR2 SYDVKM. The CDR3 length is 14 residues. CDR3 nucleotide sequence: TGTGCCAGCGTCACGGGACAGCAAGCTGAAAAACTGTTTTTT. Amino acids: CASVTGQQAEKLFF.

This clone was detected only once. V usage is TRBV24-1 and J usage is TRBJ2-3, with D perhaps matching TRBD1 (6 bases). Germline loops: CDR1 KGHDR, CDR2 SFDVKD. The V gene lost 3 bases and the J gene lost 2 bases, with 8 bases spanning the gap. The CDR3 is 14 residues long. The CDR3 here is CATSDTGPTDTQYF. The CDR3 DNA sequence: TGTGCCACCAGTGATACAGGGCCCACAGATACGCAGTATTTT.

The chain links TRBV30 to TRBJ1-2, with D hard to call. V dropped 2 bases and J dropped 2 bases, with 15 bases sitting between them. The germline V gene encodes CDR1 GTSNPN and CDR2 SVGIG (reference sequence). This CDR3 contains 15 residues. The CDR3 protein is CAWSSPLSRNYGYTF. The CDR3 nucleotides are TGTGCCTGGAGTTCCCCGTTATCACGAAACTATGGCTACACCTTC.

In DNA, the CDR3 is TGTGCCAGCAGCTCTAGCGGGGGGACCTCACGGACGCAGTATTTT. It specifies CASSSSGGTSRTQYF. The genes are TRBV7-2 and TRBJ2-3; 11 nucleotides agree with TRBD2. Per germline, CDR1 SGHTA and CDR2 FQGNSA. The trim removed 4 bases at V and 9 bases at J, leaving 9 bases unmatched. CDR3 length: 15 residues.

The chain employs TRBV11-2 and TRBJ1-1, with no clear D. Germline CDR1 and CDR2: SGHAT and FQNNGV. The CDR3 is 14 amino acids. The V end lost 1 base, the J end lost 0 bases, and 6 bases lay between the germline ends. In DNA, the CDR3 is TGTGCCAGCAGCTTAGGGTGGGTGAACACTGAAGCTTTCTTT. It yields the protein CASSLGWVNTEAFF. The entire variable domain, with the rest obtained from reference TRBV11-2 and TRBJ1-1, is as follows: EAGVAQSPRYKIIEKRQSVAFWCNPISGHATLYWYQQILGQGPKLLIQFQNNGVVDDSQLPKDRFSAERLKGVDSTLKIQPAKLEDSAVYLCASSLGWVNTEAFFGQGTRLTVV.

This chain joins TRBV5-6 and TRBJ1-4; 10 positions match TRBD1. The CDR3 has 14 amino acids. V shed 4 bases, J shed 8 bases, and the junction held 5 bases outside the gene matches. Germline V gene lookup returns CDR1 SGHDT and CDR2 YYEEEE. CDR3 loop: CASSAGTGEEKLFF. The CDR3 region has the DNA TGTGCCAGCAGCGCCGGGACAGGGGAGGAAAAACTGTTTTTT. Full variable domain (rest looked up from reference TRBV5-6 and TRBJ1-4): DAGVTQSPTHLIKTRGQQVTLRCSPKSGHDTVSWYQQALGQGPQFIFQYYEEEERQRGNFPDRFSGHQFPNYSSELNVNALLLGDSALYLCASSAGTGEEKLFFGSGTQLSVL.

The chain carries TRBV6-5 and TRBJ1-2; D perhaps matches TRBD1 (5 bases). The V gene's germline CDR1 is MNHEY and CDR2 SVGAGI. The V gene lost 6 bases and the J gene lost 8 bases, with 10 bases spanning the gap. The CDR3 sequence is 11 residues long. DNA of the CDR3: TGTGCCAGCAGGATAGGGGAGGGCTACACCTTC. It translates to CASRIGEGYTF.